The clone carrying this TCR beta chain was seen ten or more times. No antigen is known for it. V was trimmed by 3 bases and J by 6 bases, leaving 8 bases between them. The CDR3 is made up of 13 amino acids. CDR1 is KGHSH, CDR2 LQKENI, per germline. Subjects with ophthalmopathy showed a Clinical Activity Score no lower than 3, a NOSPECS grade no lower than 4, and a duration shorter than 3 months. PBMCs were derived from 10 ml fresh peripheral blood. This specimen comes from a study of T cells in Graves' hyperthyroidism and ophthalmopathy. Study-level background: Peripheral blood was obtained at initial diagnosis, preceding any treatment.

RNA transcripts were the template for amplifying TCR beta CDR3 regions. A first-round RT-PCR of the TCR CDR3 used the HTBI primer set. TCRdb passed the multiplex PCR reads through MiXCR, listing each CDR3 protein once. The sample includes 390,000 or so distinct CDR3 sequences, approximately 14% of them seen just once. Study findings and constraints: Within blood appeared most thyroid clonotypes that had expanded above 0.001.

Sequencing was carried out using blood. This chain connects TRBV18 to TRBJ2-2; a possible D gene is TRBD2 (6 bases). The clonotype was recovered from a man between 18 and 29 years old with Graves' ophthalmopathy. Here the CDR3 reads CASSPTGAGELFF. CDR3 DNA: TGTGCCAGCTCACCGACGGGGGCCGGGGAGCTGTTTTTT. Full variable domain (remainder filled in from reference TRBV18 and TRBJ2-2): NAGVMQNPRHLVRRRGQEARLRCSPMKGHSHVYWYRQLPEEGLKFMVYLQKENIIDESGMPKERFSAEFPKEGPSILRIQQVVRGDSAAYFCASSPTGAGELFFGEGSRLTVL.